The clone carrying this TCR beta chain was found a few times. The data originate from a study of human T cells and chemical hapten exposure. TCRdb reanalysed the RACE reads using MiXCR and keeps one entry per CDR3 protein. The sample contains 150,000 to 200,000 distinct CDR3 sequences, 20% to 25% of which appear only once. Specified time point: patch test 1, 2 weeks after DPC sensitization. The treatment is: therapeutic diphenylcyclopropenone sensitization with weekly scalp DPC. The CDR3 consists of 11 residues. The V gene lost 8 bases and the J gene lost 2 bases, with 7 bases spanning the gap. Germline V gives CDR1 SNHLY, CDR2 FYNNEI.

The chain recombines TRBV2 with TRBJ2-7; weak D call: TRBD2 (5 bases). The specimen comprised whole blood, sampled in connection with sensitization to the hapten diphenylcyclopropenone (DPC). This sequence originates from a woman in her 50s with alopecia areata. Some clones in this sample may be carry-over from other donors' samples. The CDR3 is CASRGAYEQYF. CDR3 sequence (DNA): TGTGCCAGCCGGGGTGCCTACGAGCAGTACTTC.